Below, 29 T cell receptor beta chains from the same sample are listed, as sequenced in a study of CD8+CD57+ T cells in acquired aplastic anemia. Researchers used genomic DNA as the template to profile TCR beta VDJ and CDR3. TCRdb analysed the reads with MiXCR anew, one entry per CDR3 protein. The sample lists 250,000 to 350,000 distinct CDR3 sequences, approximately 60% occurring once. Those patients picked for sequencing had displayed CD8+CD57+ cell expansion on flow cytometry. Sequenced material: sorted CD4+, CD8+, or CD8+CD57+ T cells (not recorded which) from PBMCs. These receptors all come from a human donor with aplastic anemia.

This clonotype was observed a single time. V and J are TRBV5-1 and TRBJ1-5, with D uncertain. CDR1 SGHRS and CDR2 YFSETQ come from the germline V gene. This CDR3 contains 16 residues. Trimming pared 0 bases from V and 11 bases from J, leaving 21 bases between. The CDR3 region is CASSLATSGRGETQHF. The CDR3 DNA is TGCGCCAGCAGCTTGGCGACTAGCGGGAGAGGTGAGACCCAGCATTTT.

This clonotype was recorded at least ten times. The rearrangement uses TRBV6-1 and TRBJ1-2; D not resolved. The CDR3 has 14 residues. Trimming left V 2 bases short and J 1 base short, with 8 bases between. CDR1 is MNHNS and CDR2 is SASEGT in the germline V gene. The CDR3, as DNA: TGTGCCAGCAGTGAAATAGGAGTTAACTATGGCTACACCTTC. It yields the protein CASSEIGVNYGYTF.

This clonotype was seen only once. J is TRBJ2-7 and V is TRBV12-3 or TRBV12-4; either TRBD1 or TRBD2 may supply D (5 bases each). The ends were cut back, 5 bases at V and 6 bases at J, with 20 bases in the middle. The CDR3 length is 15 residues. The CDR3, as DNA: TGTGCCAGCAGTAAGACCGGGACGCCGGACGGCGAGCAGTACTTC. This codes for CASSKTGTPDGEQYF.

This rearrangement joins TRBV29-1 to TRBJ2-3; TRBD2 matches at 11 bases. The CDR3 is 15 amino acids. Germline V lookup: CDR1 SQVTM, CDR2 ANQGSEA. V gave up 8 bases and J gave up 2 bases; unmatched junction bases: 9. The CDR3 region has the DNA TGCAGCTACCGAACTAGCGGGAGACCCACAGATACGCAGTATTTT. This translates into CSYRTSGRPTDTQYF.

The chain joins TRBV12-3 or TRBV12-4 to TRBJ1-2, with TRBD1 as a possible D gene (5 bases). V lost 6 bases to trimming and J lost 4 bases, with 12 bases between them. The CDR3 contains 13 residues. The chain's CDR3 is CASSLREGYGYTF. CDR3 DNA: TGTGCCAGCAGCCTCAGGGAGGGCTATGGCTACACCTTC.

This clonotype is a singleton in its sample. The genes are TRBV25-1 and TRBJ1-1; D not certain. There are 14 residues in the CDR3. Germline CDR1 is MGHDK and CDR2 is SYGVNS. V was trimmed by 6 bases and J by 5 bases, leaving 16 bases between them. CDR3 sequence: CASSPALGGTEAFF. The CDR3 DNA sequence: TGTGCCAGCAGCCCCGCCCTGGGTGGAACTGAAGCTTTCTTT.

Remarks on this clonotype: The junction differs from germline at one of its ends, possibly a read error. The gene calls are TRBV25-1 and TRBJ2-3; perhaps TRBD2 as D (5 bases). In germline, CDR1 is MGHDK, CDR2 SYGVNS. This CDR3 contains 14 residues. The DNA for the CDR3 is TGTGCCAGCACGACTACATCGGTAACAGATACGCCGTATTTT. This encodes CASTTTSVTDTPYF. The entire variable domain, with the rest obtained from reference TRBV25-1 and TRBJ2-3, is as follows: EADIYQTPRYLVIGTGKKITLECSQTMGHDKMYWYQQDPGMELHLIHYSYGVNSTEKGDLSSESTVSRIRTEHFPLTLESARPSHTSQYLCASTTTSVTDTPYFGPGTRLTVL.

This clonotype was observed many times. The CDR3, as DNA: TGTGCCAGCAGTCCTGGGGGCCCTAATGAAAAACTGTTTTTT. It translates to CASSPGGPNEKLFF. The chain combines TRBV9 with TRBJ1-4; D may be TRBD1 (6 bases). V lost 5 bases and J lost 3, with 11 bases in between. The CDR3 has 14 residues. Germline V gene sequence: CDR1 SGDLS, CDR2 YYNGEE.

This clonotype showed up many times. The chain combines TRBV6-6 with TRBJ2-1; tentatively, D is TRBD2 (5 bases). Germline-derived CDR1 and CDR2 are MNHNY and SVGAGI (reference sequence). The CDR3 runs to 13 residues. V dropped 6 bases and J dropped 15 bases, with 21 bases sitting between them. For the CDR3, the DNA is TGTGCCAGCAGCCCGACGCGGGTGGCATCCGTGTTCTTC. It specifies CASSPTRVASVFF.

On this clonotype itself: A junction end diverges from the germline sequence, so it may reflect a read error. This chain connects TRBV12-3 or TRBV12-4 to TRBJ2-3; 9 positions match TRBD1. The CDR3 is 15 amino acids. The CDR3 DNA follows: TGTGCCAGCAGCCCCGGACAGGGGAGCACAGGTACGCAGTATTTT. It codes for CASSPGQGSTGTQYF.

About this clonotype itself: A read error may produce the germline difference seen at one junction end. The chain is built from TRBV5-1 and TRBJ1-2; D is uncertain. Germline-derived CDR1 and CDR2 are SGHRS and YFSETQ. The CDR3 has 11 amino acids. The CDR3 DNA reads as TGTGCCAGCAGCTTGCCCTATGGCTACATCTTC. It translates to CASSLPYGYIF.

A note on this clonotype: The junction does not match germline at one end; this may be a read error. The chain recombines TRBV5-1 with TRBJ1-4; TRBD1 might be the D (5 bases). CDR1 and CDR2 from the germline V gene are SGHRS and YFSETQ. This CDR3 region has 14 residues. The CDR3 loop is CASSLGQHNEKLLF. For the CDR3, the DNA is TGCGCCAGCAGCTTGGGACAGCATAATGAAAAACTGCTTTTT. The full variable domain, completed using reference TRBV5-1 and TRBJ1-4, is KAGVTQTPRYLIKTRGQQVTLSCSPISGHRSVSWYQQTPGQGLQFLFEYFSETQRNKGNFPGRFSGRQFSNSRSEMNVSTLELGDSALYLCASSLGQHNEKLLFGSGTQLSVL.

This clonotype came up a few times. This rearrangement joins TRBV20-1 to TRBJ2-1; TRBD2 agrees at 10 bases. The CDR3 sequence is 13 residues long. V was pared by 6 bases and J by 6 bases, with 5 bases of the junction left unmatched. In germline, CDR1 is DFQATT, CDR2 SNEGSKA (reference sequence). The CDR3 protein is CSAASGGGNEQFF. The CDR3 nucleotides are TGCAGTGCCGCTAGCGGGGGAGGCAATGAGCAGTTCTTC.

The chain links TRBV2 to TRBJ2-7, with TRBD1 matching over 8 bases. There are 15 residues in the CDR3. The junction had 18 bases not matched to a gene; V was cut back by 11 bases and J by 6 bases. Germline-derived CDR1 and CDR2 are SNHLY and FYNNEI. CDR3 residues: CASKRTGGGHGEQYF. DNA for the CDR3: TGTGCCTCCAAACGAACAGGGGGTGGTCATGGCGAGCAGTACTTC.

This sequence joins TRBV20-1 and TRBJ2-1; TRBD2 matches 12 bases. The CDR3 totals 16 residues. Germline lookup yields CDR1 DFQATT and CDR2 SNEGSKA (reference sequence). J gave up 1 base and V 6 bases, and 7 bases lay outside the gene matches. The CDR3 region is CSAYPGTSGSYNEQFF. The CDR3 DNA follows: TGCAGTGCGTACCCCGGGACTAGCGGGTCCTACAATGAGCAGTTCTTC.

CDR3 residues: CATSRVVGSTEAFF. The CDR3 DNA sequence: TGTGCCACCAGCAGAGTGGTTGGGAGCACTGAAGCTTTCTTT. This chain uses TRBV15 with TRBJ1-1, with D uncertain. This CDR3 has 14 residues. CDR1 LNHNV and CDR2 YYDKDF come from the germline V gene (reference sequence). Trimming pared 1 base from V and 4 bases from J, leaving 10 bases between.

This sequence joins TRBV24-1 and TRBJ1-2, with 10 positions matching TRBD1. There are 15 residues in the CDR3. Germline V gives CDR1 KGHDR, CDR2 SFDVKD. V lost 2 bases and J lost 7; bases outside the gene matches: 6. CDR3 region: CATSDSDRGKGGYTF. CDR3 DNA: TGTGCCACCAGTGATTCGGACAGGGGGAAGGGTGGCTACACCTTC.

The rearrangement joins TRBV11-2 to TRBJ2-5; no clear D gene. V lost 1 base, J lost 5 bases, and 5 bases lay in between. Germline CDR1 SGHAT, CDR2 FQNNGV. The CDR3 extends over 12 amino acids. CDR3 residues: CASSLAPETQYF. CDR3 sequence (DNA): TGTGCCAGCAGCTTAGCACCTGAGACCCAGTACTTC.

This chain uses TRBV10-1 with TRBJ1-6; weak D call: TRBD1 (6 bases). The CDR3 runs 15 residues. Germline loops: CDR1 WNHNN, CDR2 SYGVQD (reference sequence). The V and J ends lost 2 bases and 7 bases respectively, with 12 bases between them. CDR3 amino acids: CASSEVGGLNSPLHF. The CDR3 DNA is TGCGCCAGCAGTGAGGTCGGGGGGCTGAATTCACCCCTCCACTTT.

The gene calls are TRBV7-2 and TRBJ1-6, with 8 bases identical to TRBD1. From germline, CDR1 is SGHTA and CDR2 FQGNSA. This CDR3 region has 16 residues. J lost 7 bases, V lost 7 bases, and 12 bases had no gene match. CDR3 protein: CASTQSRGLSNSPLHF. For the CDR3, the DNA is TGTGCCAGCACCCAAAGCAGGGGGCTGTCGAATTCACCCCTCCACTTT.

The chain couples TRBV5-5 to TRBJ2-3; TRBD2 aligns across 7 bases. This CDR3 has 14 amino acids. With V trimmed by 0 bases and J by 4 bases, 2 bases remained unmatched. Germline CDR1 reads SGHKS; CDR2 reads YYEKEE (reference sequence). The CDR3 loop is CASSLERGADTQYF. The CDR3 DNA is TGTGCCAGCAGCTTGGAGCGGGGCGCAGATACGCAGTATTTT.

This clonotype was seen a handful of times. This CDR3 is CASSLRSTGANEKLFF. CDR3 nucleotides: TGTGCCAGCAGCTTACGCTCGACAGGGGCTAATGAAAAACTGTTTTTT. V usage is TRBV7-2 and J usage is TRBJ1-4; TRBD1 aligns across 8 bases. Trimming removed 2 bases from V and 3 bases from J; junction bases left unmatched: 5. This CDR3 contains 16 residues. Germline lookup yields CDR1 SGHTA and CDR2 FQGNSA.

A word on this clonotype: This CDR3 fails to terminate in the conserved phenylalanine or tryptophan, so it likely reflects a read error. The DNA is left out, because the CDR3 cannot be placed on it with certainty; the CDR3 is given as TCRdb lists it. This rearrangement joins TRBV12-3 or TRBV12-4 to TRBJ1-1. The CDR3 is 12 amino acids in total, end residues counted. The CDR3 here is CASSLQRGEANY.

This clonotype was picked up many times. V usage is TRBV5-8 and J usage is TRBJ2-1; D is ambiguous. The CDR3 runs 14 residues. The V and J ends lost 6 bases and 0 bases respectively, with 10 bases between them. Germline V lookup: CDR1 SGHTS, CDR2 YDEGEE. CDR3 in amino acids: CASTRASSYNEQFF. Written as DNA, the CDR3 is TGTGCCAGCACCCGGGCCAGCTCCTACAATGAGCAGTTCTTC.

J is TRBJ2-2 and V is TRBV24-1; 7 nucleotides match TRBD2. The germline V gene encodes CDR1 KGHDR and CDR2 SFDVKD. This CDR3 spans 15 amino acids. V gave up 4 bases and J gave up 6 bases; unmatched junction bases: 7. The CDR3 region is CATSDPREAPGELFF. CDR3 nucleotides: TGTGCCACCAGTGACCCCCGGGAGGCGCCCGGGGAGCTGTTTTTT.

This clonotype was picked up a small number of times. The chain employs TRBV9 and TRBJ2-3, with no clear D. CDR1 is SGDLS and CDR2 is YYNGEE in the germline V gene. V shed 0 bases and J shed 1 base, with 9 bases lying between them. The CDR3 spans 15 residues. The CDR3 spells CASSVDGVGTDTQYF. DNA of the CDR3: TGTGCCAGCAGCGTAGATGGGGTTGGCACAGATACGCAGTATTTT.

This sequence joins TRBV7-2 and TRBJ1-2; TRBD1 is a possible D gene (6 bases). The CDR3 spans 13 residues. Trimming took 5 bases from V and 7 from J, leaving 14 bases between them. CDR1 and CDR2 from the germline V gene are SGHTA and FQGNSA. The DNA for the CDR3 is TGTGCCAGCAGCCTAGGGGGGTCGGGTGGCTACACCTTC. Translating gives CASSLGGSGGYTF.

CDR3 protein: CASSAGTGPRIYEQYF. The CDR3 DNA reads as TGTGCCAGCAGCGCAGGGACAGGGCCTAGGATCTACGAGCAGTACTTC. V usage is TRBV7-9 and J usage is TRBJ2-7, with 9 bases matching TRBD1. From germline, CDR1 is SEHNR and CDR2 FQNEAQ (reference sequence). The CDR3 is 16 residues long. J gave up 3 bases and V 5 bases, and 11 bases lay outside the gene matches.

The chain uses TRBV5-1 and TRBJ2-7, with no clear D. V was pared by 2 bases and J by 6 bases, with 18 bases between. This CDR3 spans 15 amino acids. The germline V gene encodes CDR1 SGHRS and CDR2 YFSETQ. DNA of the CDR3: TGCGCCAGCAGCTTCAATCCCCCCACAGCCCTCGAGCAGTACTTC. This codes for CASSFNPPTALEQYF.